This T cell receptor (beta chain) emerged from a study of shared clonotypes between healthy human individuals. Germline V gene data show CDR1 as SGDLS and CDR2 as YYNGEE. CDR3 size: 17 residues. Germline trimming cut 4 bases from V and 0 bases from J; bases unmatched to any gene: 8. Profiling relied on immunoSEQ multiplex PCR, and the TCRdb table lists in-frame clones only, not all of them. The table shows over a million clones, with around 82% occurring only once. Overall study findings and caveats: Among donors, the sharing of clonotypes was expected to be influenced by sequencing depth.

Details on this clone: Its antigen remains unknown.

The sequenced sample consisted of memory CD4+ T cells from PBMCs. Stated subset: CD45RA-negative fraction. This chain links TRBV9 with TRBJ2-5, with 11 bases fitting TRBD2. The receptor was derived from a man between 18 and 35 years old in good health. Some clones in this sample may be carry-over from other donors' samples. As DNA, the CDR3 is TGTGCCAGCAGCACCGGACTAGCGGGTGCGTACCAAGAGACCCAGTACTTC. It is translated as CASSTGLAGAYQETQYF.